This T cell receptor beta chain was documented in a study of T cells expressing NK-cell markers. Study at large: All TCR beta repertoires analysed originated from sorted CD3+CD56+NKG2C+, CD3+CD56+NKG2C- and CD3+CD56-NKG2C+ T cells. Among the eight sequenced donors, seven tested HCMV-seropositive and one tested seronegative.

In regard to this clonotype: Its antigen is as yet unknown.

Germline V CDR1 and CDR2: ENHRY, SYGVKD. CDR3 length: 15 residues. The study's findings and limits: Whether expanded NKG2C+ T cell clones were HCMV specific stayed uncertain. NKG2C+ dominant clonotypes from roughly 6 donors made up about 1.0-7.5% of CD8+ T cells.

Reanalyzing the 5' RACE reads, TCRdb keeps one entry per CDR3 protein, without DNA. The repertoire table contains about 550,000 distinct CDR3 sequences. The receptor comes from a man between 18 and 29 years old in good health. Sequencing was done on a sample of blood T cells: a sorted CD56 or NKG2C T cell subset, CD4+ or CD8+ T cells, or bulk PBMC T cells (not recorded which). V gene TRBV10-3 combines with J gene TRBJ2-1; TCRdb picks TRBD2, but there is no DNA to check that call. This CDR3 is CAISALAGEGNEQFF.